The next 10 T cell receptor beta chains were all read from a single sample in a study of blood T cells in healthy people across ages. A second PCR, run for roughly 7 to 12 cycles, used a sample-barcoded 5' primer plus a J-beta primer mix. MiXCR was run by TCRdb on the 5' RACE reads, yielding one entry per CDR3 protein. The sample has fewer than 900,000 distinct CDR3 sequences; around 34% are singletons. Sequencing was performed on blood. All receptors derive from a man aged 18 to 30 in good health.

The chain couples TRBV20-1 to TRBJ2-7, with 8 positions matching TRBD1. With V trimmed by 0 bases and J by 2 bases, 3 bases remained unmatched. Per germline, CDR1 DFQATT and CDR2 SNEGSKA (reference sequence). The CDR3 sequence is 14 residues long. CDR3 amino acids: CSAREGQAAYEQYF. CDR3 nucleotides: TGCAGTGCTAGAGAGGGACAGGCCGCCTACGAGCAGTACTTC.

This clonotype appeared many times. V usage is TRBV20-1 and J usage is TRBJ2-3, with TRBD2 matching over 12 bases. CDR3 size: 14 residues. The V segment lost 7 bases and the J segment 2 bases; nucleotides outside the gene matches: 4. Germline CDR1 is DFQATT and CDR2 is SNEGSKA (reference sequence). The CDR3 loop reads CSVWTSGITDTQYF. The CDR3 DNA sequence: TGCAGTGTCTGGACTAGCGGGATCACAGATACGCAGTATTTT.

The chain links TRBV7-2 to TRBJ2-7; D unresolved. Between the trimmed V and J ends, which lost 4 bases and 0 bases, there was a span of 13 bases. Germline V gene sequence: CDR1 SGHTA, CDR2 FQGNSA. The CDR3 totals 15 residues. Here the CDR3 reads CASSSVHGDSYEQYF. CDR3 nucleotide sequence: TGTGCCAGCAGCTCTGTCCATGGGGACTCCTACGAGCAGTACTTC.

The V call is TRBV20-1, the J call TRBJ2-7, with 9 bases lining up with TRBD2. Trimming took 3 bases from V and 5 from J; bases not matched to a gene: 11. Germline V gene sequence: CDR1 DFQATT, CDR2 SNEGSKA (reference sequence). The CDR3 is 15 amino acids. This CDR3 reads CSASPASGVTDEQYF. The DNA of the CDR3 is TGCAGTGCTAGCCCGGCTAGCGGGGTTACCGACGAGCAGTACTTC.

The rearrangement joins TRBV7-9 to TRBJ1-2; TRBD1 agrees at 9 bases. This CDR3 region has 15 residues. V lost 5 bases to trimming and J lost 0 bases; unmatched junction nucleotides: 4. Germline CDR1 SEHNR, CDR2 FQNEAQ (reference sequence). The CDR3 DNA reads as TGTGCCAGCAGCGCGGGGGACAGGGCTAACTATGGCTACACCTTC. Translated: CASSAGDRANYGYTF.

The genes are TRBV2 and TRBJ2-5, with no clear D. The CDR3 runs to 13 residues. Germline CDR1 and CDR2: SNHLY and FYNNEI. Trimming shortened V by 6 bases and J by 11 bases, and 19 bases separated the two germline ends. Here the CDR3 DNA reads TGTGCCAGCAGGGTTCCGGGCAACAATGAGCAGTACTTC. Residues: CASRVPGNNEQYF.

This clonotype was counted many times. The chain has TRBV20-1 and TRBJ1-2, with TRBD1 identical over 10 bases. Germline CDR1 and CDR2: DFQATT and SNEGSKA (reference sequence). V dropped 0 bases and J dropped 4; count of bases not matched to a gene: 8. This CDR3 region has 16 residues. The CDR3 sequence: CSARDDGTGDRYGYTF. The DNA of the CDR3 is TGCAGTGCTAGAGATGACGGGACAGGGGACCGCTATGGCTACACCTTC.

This clonotype came up many times. V is TRBV6-5 and J is TRBJ2-1; tentatively, D is TRBD2 (7 bases). Germline V gene lookup returns CDR1 MNHEY and CDR2 SVGAGI. The germline V and J ends were trimmed by 2 bases and 10 bases, with 9 bases remaining between them. The CDR3 consists of 12 residues. CDR3 loop: CASSYGGAEQFF. CDR3 sequence (DNA): TGTGCCAGCAGTTACGGGGGGGCGGAGCAGTTCTTC.

This clonotype was found many times. This chain uses TRBV6-5 with TRBJ2-7; D is possibly TRBD2 (6 bases). The CDR3 spans 14 residues. Germline CDR1 MNHEY, CDR2 SVGAGI. Trimming took off 7 bases at V and 5 bases at J, with 18 bases between the two ends. CDR3 amino acids: CASTPGLQNDEQYF. CDR3 bases: TGTGCCAGCACCCCGGGACTCCAGAACGACGAGCAGTACTTC.

About this clonotype itself: A much larger clone is a single base away; this may be a read error. V is TRBV12-3 or TRBV12-4 and J is TRBJ2-4; either TRBD1 or TRBD2 may fit D (6 bases each). With 3 bases removed from V and 13 bases from J, the gap between germline ends came to 22 bases. This CDR3 comprises 15 residues. CDR3 loop: CASSLVMGGQEPQYF. DNA of the CDR3: TGTGCCAGCAGTTTGGTTATGGGGGGCCAAGAGCCCCAGTACTTC.